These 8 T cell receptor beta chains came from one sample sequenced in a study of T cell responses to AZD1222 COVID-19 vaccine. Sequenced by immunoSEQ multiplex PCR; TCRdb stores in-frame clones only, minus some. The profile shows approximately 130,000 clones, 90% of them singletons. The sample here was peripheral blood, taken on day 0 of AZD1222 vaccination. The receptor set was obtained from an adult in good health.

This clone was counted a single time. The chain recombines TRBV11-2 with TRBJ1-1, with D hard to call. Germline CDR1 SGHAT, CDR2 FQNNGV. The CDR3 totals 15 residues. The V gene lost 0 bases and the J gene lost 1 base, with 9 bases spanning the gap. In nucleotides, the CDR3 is TGTGCCAGCAGCTTAGATATCGCGAGGAACACTGAAGCTTTCTTT. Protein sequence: CASSLDIARNTEAFF.

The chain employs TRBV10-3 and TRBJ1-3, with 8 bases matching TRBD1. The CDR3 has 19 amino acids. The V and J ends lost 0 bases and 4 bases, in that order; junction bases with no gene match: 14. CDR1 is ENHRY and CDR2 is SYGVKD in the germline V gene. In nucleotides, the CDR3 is TGTGCCATCAGTGAGTCGAAGGGGACAGGCTATCGATTCGGAAACACCATATATTTT. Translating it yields CAISESKGTGYRFGNTIYF.

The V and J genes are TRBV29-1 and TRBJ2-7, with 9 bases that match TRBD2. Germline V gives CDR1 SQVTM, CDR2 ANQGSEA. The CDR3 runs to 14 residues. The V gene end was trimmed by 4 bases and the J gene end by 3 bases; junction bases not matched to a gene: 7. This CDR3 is CSVVWREGLYEQYF. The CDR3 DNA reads TGCAGCGTTGTGTGGCGGGAGGGTCTCTACGAGCAGTACTTC.

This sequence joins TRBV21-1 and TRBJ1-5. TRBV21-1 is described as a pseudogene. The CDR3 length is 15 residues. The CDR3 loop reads CASSKAPIRMQPQHF. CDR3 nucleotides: TGTGCCAGCAGCAAAGCGCCAATCCGTATGCAGCCCCAGCATTTT.

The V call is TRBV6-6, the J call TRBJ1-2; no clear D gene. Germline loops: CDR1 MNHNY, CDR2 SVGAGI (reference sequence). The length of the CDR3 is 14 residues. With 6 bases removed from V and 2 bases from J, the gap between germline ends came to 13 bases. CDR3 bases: TGTGCCAGCAGCCGTGACACATTGAACTATGGCTACACCTTC. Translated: CASSRDTLNYGYTF.

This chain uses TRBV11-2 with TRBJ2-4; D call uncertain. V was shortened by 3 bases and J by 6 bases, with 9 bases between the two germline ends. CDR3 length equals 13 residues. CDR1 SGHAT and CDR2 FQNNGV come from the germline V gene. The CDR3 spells CASSFISGNIQYF. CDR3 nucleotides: TGTGCCAGCAGCTTTATCTCGGGAAACATTCAGTACTTC.

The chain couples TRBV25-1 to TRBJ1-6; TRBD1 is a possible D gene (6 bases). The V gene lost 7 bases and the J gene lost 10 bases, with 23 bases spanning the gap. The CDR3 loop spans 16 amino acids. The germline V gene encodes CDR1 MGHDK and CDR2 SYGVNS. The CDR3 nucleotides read TGTGCCAGCACTGACCCAAGCCGGACAGTCCCCTCACCCCTCCACTTT. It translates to CASTDPSRTVPSPLHF.

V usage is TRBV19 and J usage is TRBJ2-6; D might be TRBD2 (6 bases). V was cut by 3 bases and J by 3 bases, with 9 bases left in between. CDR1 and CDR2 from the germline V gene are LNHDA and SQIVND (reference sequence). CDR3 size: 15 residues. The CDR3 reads CASSMTGVGANVLTF. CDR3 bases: TGTGCCAGTAGTATGACGGGGGTTGGGGCCAACGTCCTGACTTTC. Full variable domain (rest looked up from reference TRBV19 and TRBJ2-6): DGGITQSPKYLFRKEGQNVTLSCEQNLNHDAMYWYRQDPGQGLRLIYYSQIVNDFQKGDIAEGYSVSREKKESFPLTVTSAQKNPTAFYLCASSMTGVGANVLTFGAGSRLTVL.